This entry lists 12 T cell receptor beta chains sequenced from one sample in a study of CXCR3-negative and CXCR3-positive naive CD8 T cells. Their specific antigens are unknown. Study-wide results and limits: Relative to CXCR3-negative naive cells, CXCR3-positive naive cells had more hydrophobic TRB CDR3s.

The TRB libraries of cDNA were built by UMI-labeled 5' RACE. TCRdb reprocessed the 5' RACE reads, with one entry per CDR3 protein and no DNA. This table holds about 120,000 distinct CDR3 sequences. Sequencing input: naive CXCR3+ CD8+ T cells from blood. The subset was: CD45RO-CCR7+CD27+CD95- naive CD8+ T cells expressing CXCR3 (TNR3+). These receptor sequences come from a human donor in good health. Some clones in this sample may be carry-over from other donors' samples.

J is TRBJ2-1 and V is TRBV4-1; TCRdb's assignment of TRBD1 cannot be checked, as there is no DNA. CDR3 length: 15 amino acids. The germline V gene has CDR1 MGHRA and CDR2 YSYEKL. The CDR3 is CASSDRDMLTHEQFF.

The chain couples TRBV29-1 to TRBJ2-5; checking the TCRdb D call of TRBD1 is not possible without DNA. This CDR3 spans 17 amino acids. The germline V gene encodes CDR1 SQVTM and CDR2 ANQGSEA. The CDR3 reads CSVEDGEAREYQETQYF.

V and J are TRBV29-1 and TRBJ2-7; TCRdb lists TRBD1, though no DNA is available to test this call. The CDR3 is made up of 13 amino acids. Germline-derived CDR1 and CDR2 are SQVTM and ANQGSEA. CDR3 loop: CSVVARLTYEQYF.

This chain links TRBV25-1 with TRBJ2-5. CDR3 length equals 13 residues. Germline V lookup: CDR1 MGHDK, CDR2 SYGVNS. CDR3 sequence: CASSLGIRETQYF. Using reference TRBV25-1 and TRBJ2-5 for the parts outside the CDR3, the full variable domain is EADIYQTPRYLVIGTGKKITLECSQTMGHDKMYWYQQDPGMELHLIHYSYGVNSTEKGDLSSESTVSRIRTEHFPLTLESARPSHTSQYLCASSLGIRETQYFGPGTRLLVL.

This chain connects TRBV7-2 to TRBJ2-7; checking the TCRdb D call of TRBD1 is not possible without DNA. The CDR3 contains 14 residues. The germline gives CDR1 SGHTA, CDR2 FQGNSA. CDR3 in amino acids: CASSSPGMSYEQYF.

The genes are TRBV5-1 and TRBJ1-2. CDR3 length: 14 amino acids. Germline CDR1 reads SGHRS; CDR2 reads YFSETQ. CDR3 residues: CASGRDNANYGYTF. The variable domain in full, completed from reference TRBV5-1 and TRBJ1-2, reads KAGVTQTPRYLIKTRGQQVTLSCSPISGHRSVSWYQQTPGQGLQFLFEYFSETQRNKGNFPGRFSGRQFSNSRSEMNVSTLELGDSALYLCASGRDNANYGYTFGSGTRLTVV.

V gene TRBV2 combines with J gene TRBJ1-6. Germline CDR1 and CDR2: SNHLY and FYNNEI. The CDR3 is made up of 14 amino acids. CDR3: CASSEADYNSPLHF.

The CDR3: CASSLGQEIPDTQYF. The V gene is TRBV5-4, the J gene TRBJ2-3; the D call from TCRdb, TRBD2, cannot be confirmed without DNA. The CDR3 is 15 residues long. CDR1 SGHNT and CDR2 YYREEE come from the germline V gene (reference sequence).

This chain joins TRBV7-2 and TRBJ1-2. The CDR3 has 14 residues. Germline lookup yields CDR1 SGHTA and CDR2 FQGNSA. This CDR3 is CASSSGPALDGYTF.

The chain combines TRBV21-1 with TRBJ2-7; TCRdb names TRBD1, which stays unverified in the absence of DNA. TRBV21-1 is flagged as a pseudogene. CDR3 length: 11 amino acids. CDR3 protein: CASSISGQNCF.

Here the CDR3 reads CASSSATDTSYEQYF. This chain uses TRBV7-8 with TRBJ2-7; the D call of TRBD2 rests on TCRdb alone, since no DNA is present to check it. This CDR3 comprises 15 residues. Looked up from germline, CDR1 is SGHVS and CDR2 is FQNEAQ.

The CDR3 sequence: CAWLDPSGGYNEQFF. The chain combines TRBV30 with TRBJ2-1; as DNA is missing, the TRBD2 call by TCRdb cannot be tested. The germline V gene has CDR1 GTSNPN and CDR2 SVGIG (reference sequence). The CDR3 extends over 15 amino acids.